These 18 T cell receptor beta chains came from one sample sequenced in a study of blood T cell repertoires in COVID-19. The assay was immunoSEQ multiplex PCR, and TCRdb's table has in-frame clones only and misses some. The sample shows approximately 64,000 clones, around 89% of them seen only once. Material: PBMCs or T cells enriched from blood (not recorded which). Receptors were obtained from a woman between 40 and 50 years old who had recovered from COVID-19.

CDR3 coding DNA: TGTGCCAGCAGCTTAGTTCCCGGACACTTAATCGGGCCCCAGCATTTT. Translation: CASSLVPGHLIGPQHF. J is TRBJ1-5 and V is TRBV7-2; D possibly corresponds to TRBD1 (5 bases). The V end was cut by 1 base, the J end by 9 bases, with 19 bases between. The CDR3 totals 16 residues. Germline values: CDR1 SGHTA, CDR2 FQGNSA.

This chain joins TRBV29-1 and TRBJ1-4; 9 nucleotides line up with TRBD1. Germline assignment: CDR1 SQVTM and CDR2 ANQGSEA. V gave up 6 bases and J gave up 5 bases; unmatched junction bases: 4. This CDR3 spans 13 amino acids. This chain's CDR3 is CSVADRGNEKLFF. CDR3 coding DNA: TGCAGCGTCGCTGACAGGGGGAATGAAAAACTGTTTTTT.

CDR3 sequence reads: CASSPPGASGMYEQYF. The CDR3 bases are TGTGCCAGCAGCCCCCCTGGGGCTAGCGGGATGTACGAGCAGTACTTC. V usage is TRBV13 and J usage is TRBJ2-7; 9 bases line up with TRBD2. The germline V gene has CDR1 PRHDT and CDR2 FYEKMQ (reference sequence). V dropped 5 bases and J dropped 4; count of bases not matched to a gene: 12. The CDR3 totals 16 residues.

This sequence joins TRBV4-2 and TRBJ2-3, with D possibly matching TRBD2 (6 bases). Looked up from germline, CDR1 is LGHNA and CDR2 is YNFKEQ. The CDR3 consists of 16 residues. V shed 3 bases and J shed 3 bases, with 16 bases lying between them. CDR3 in DNA: TGTGCCAGCAGCCAGGAGACTAGTCCAAGGACAGATACGCAGTATTTT. It specifies CASSQETSPRTDTQYF.

This rearrangement joins TRBV5-4 to TRBJ1-2; no clear D. Germline loops: CDR1 SGHNT, CDR2 YYREEE (reference sequence). Trimming cost V 0 bases and J 3 bases, with 9 bases left between them. The CDR3 is 14 amino acids. DNA for the CDR3: TGTGCCAGCAGCTTGGAGAAACGGGACTATGGCTACACCTTC. This gives the protein CASSLEKRDYGYTF.

A word on this clone: The junction and the germline gene differ at one end; a read error may be behind it. The CDR3 DNA sequence: TGCGCCAGCAACTTGGGAGCGGGGAGATCCTACGAGCAGTACTTC. Residues: CASNLGAGRSYEQYF. This chain links TRBV5-1 with TRBJ2-7; TRBD2 matches 7 bases. The CDR3 runs to 15 residues. Per germline, CDR1 SGHRS and CDR2 YFSETQ.

V gene TRBV12-3 or TRBV12-4 combines with J gene TRBJ1-2; tentatively, D is TRBD1 (5 bases). V was cut by 3 bases and J by 2 bases, with 7 bases left in between. The CDR3 is 13 amino acids. The CDR3 here is CASSLEGNYGYTF. The CDR3 DNA reads as TGTGCCAGCAGTTTGGAGGGGAACTATGGCTACACCTTC.

The V gene is TRBV9, the J gene TRBJ1-6; TRBD1 matches at 8 bases. CDR1 is SGDLS, CDR2 YYNGEE, per germline. The CDR3 extends over 18 amino acids. Trimming removed 0 bases from V and 3 bases from J; junction bases left unmatched: 8. CDR3 loop: CASSVEPLGQGYNSPLHF. In nucleotides, the CDR3 is TGTGCCAGCAGCGTAGAACCGCTAGGACAGGGCTATAATTCACCCCTCCACTTT.

The J gene is TRBJ1-2, the V gene TRBV6-1; the D is unclear. Between the trimmed V and J ends, which lost 0 bases and 4 bases, there was a span of 9 bases. CDR3 length: 14 amino acids. Germline assignment: CDR1 MNHNS and CDR2 SASEGT. CDR3 sequence (DNA): TGTGCCAGCAGTGAAGCGCACGAGGTCTATGGCTACACCTTC. Translated: CASSEAHEVYGYTF.

V gene TRBV25-1 combines with J gene TRBJ2-2; 9 positions agree with TRBD1. Per the germline V gene, CDR1 is MGHDK and CDR2 is SYGVNS. This CDR3 comprises 18 residues. Unmatched junction bases numbered 14, after V lost 4 bases and J lost 5 bases. The CDR3 loop is CASSGTGTGKALTGELFF. Here the CDR3 DNA reads TGTGCCAGCAGTGGAACCGGGACAGGGAAAGCTTTAACCGGGGAGCTGTTTTTT.

The J gene is TRBJ2-2, the V gene TRBV7-9; the D is unclear. From germline, CDR1 is SEHNR and CDR2 FQNEAQ (reference sequence). The CDR3 extends over 13 amino acids. Trimming stripped 5 bases from V and 7 bases from J, with 11 bases between. The CDR3 coding sequence is TGTGCCAGCAGCACAGACATAGTCGGGGAGCTGTTTTTT. Translating gives CASSTDIVGELFF.

The CDR3 bases are TGTGCCAGCAGTGATCTCGGACAGTCTTATGGCTACACCTTC. Protein product: CASSDLGQSYGYTF. J is TRBJ1-2 and V is TRBV6-2 or TRBV6-3; D possibly corresponds to TRBD1 (6 bases). The CDR3 is 14 residues long. Deletions cut 5 bases from V and 5 bases from J, with 15 bases between. Looked up from germline, CDR1 is MNHEY and CDR2 is SVGEGT.

The CDR3 bases are TGTGCCAGTACGCAGGGTTATGGCTACACCTTC. Protein sequence: CASTQGYGYTF. The chain couples TRBV19 to TRBJ1-2; D is perhaps TRBD1 (5 bases). V shed 7 bases and J shed 5 bases, with 8 bases lying between them. Per the germline V gene, CDR1 is LNHDA and CDR2 is SQIVND (reference sequence). The CDR3 contains 11 residues.

The V and J genes are TRBV12-3 or TRBV12-4 and TRBJ1-5; D not certain. The CDR3 runs to 12 residues. Trimming took 5 bases from V and 4 from J, leaving 6 bases between them. Written as DNA, the CDR3 is TGTGCCAGCAGTCCAAAAAATCAGCCCCAGCATTTT. Its translation: CASSPKNQPQHF.

In this sample, this clone turned up once. The V and J genes are TRBV6-1 and TRBJ1-1, with no clear D. From germline, CDR1 is MNHNS and CDR2 SASEGT. The V end lost 2 bases, the J end lost 7 bases, and 14 bases lay between the germline ends. CDR3 length equals 14 residues. The CDR3 bases are TGTGCCAGCAGTGAACTGGGGTCGAGGGTTGAAGCTTTCTTT. This sequence encodes CASSELGSRVEAFF.

The chain has TRBV5-1 and TRBJ2-7; 7 nucleotides align to TRBD1. The CDR3 extends over 15 amino acids. The germline gives CDR1 SGHRS, CDR2 YFSETQ. V lost 0 bases and J lost 2; bases outside the gene matches: 5. CDR3 DNA sequence: TGCGCCAGCAGCTTGGGGGACAGTACCACCTACGAGCAGTACTTC. This codes for CASSLGDSTTYEQYF.

The V and J genes are TRBV7-8 and TRBJ1-5, with D perhaps TRBD1 (5 bases). Germline V gene sequence: CDR1 SGHVS, CDR2 FQNEAQ. V lost 5 bases to trimming and J lost 1 base, with 9 bases between them. This CDR3 has 14 residues. The CDR3 is CASSPRGSNQPQHF. For the CDR3, the DNA is TGTGCCAGCAGCCCAAGGGGCAGCAATCAGCCCCAGCATTTT.

The chain uses TRBV6-4 and TRBJ2-3; TRBD2 matches at 10 bases. Unmatched junction bases numbered 2, after V lost 4 bases and J lost 1 base. This CDR3 spans 15 amino acids. Germline V gene lookup returns CDR1 MRHNA and CDR2 SNTAGT. Here the CDR3 reads CASSVLAGGTDTQYF. In DNA, the CDR3 is TGTGCCAGCAGTGTGCTAGCGGGGGGCACAGATACGCAGTATTTT.